This paragraph covers one T cell receptor beta chain sequence. Its antigen is unidentified. In addition to blood RNA drawn from unsorted whole blood, germline DNA was extracted. From approximately 490 ng total RNA, TCR beta cDNA was generated with a primer in the constant region. Slightly modified ARM-PCR with three nested multiplex PCR rounds yielded TCR beta libraries. PCR rounds one and two used TRBV1-TRBV30 forward primers with a C-beta reverse primer for 10 cycles each. TCRdb recomputed calls from the multiplex PCR reads with MiXCR, one row per CDR3 protein. The sample contains around 330,000 distinct CDR3 sequences, more than 55% of which appear only once. The source of the sample is a study of tumor-infiltrating lymphocytes in primary liver carcinoma. Study observations and caveats: Reduced overlap was seen in tumor-adjacent and tumor-blood pairs versus tumor region pairs.

The CDR3 totals 19 residues. Germline V gene lookup returns CDR1 SGHAT and CDR2 FQNNGV. With V trimmed by 3 bases and J by 4 bases, 21 bases remained unmatched. This TCR derives from a man aged 35-49 years with primary liver carcinoma and hepatitis B virus infection. This chain joins TRBV11-2 and TRBJ2-7; 7 bases line up with TRBD2. Sequences were obtained from peripheral blood. The CDR3 is CASSFGRHRRSSYGYEQYF. In DNA form, the CDR3 reads TGTGCCAGCAGCTTCGGGAGGCACCGACGTTCTTCGTACGGTTACGAGCAGTACTTC.